Below are 6 T cell receptor beta chains sequenced from a single sample in a study of shared clonotypes between healthy human individuals. The table came from immunoSEQ multiplex PCR; TCRdb's copy has only in-frame clones and leaves some out. Among around 2.5 million clones, approximately 94% were seen once, and the ten largest hold 0.36%. The sample consisted of naive CD4+ T cells from PBMCs. Sample subset: CD45RA+ positively selected. Receptors originate from a young man in good health. Some clones in this sample may be carry-over from other donors' samples.

This chain connects TRBV6-5 to TRBJ1-2; D unresolved. Germline lookup yields CDR1 MNHEY and CDR2 SVGAGI. V was shortened by 2 bases and J by 4 bases, with 8 bases between the two germline ends. CDR3 length equals 13 residues. CDR3 in amino acids: CASSYGEFYGYTF. DNA of the CDR3: TGTGCCAGCAGTTACGGCGAATTCTATGGCTACACCTTC.

This clone was seen only once. The CDR3 coding sequence is TGTGCCAGCAGCCAAGGGGGGGCCACTGTCTCCTACGAGCAGTACTTC. It specifies CASSQGGATVSYEQYF. The V call is TRBV4-2, the J call TRBJ2-7, with D possibly being TRBD1 or TRBD2 (6 bases each). V lost 1 base, J lost 0 bases, and 13 bases lay in between. The CDR3 is made up of 16 amino acids. Germline V gene sequence: CDR1 LGHNA, CDR2 YNFKEQ.

The rearrangement links TRBV6-5 to TRBJ1-2; D not certain. Germline V gene data show CDR1 as MNHEY and CDR2 as SVGAGI. V was cut by 0 bases and J by 5 bases, with 13 bases left in between. The CDR3 is made up of 15 amino acids. The CDR3 region has the DNA TGTGCCAGCAGTTACTCCCGGACGAACCCATATGGCTACACCTTC. Translated, it gives CASSYSRTNPYGYTF.

The chain uses TRBV2 and TRBJ2-7; D unresolved. V was shortened by 5 bases and J by 4 bases, with 9 bases between the two germline ends. The CDR3 totals 12 residues. The V gene's germline CDR1 is SNHLY and CDR2 FYNNEI. Here the CDR3 reads CASSPPFYEQYF. CDR3 coding DNA: TGTGCCAGCAGTCCACCCTTTTACGAGCAGTACTTC.

The genes are TRBV28 and TRBJ2-5, with D hard to call. Germline V gene lookup returns CDR1 MDHEN and CDR2 SYDVKM. The V gene lost 11 bases and the J gene lost 2 bases, with 30 bases spanning the gap. The CDR3 length is 18 residues. The CDR3 nucleotides are TGTGCCTCGAGACCACCCGTTGTTTATAGGCTTCTGCAAGAGACCCAGTACTTC. Translating gives CASRPPVVYRLLQETQYF.

The CDR3, as DNA: TGTGCCAGCAGTCAAATACTGAATCAGCCCCAGCATTTT. Protein product: CASSQILNQPQHF. V usage is TRBV6-1 and J usage is TRBJ1-5, with no clear D. The V gene's germline CDR1 is MNHNS and CDR2 SASEGT. Trimming left V 5 bases short and J 4 bases short, with 9 bases between. The CDR3 has 13 amino acids.